Below, 26 T cell receptor beta chains from the same sample are listed, as sequenced in a study of human T cells and chemical hapten exposure. Each CDR3 protein gets one entry after TCRdb re-called the RACE reads with MiXCR. The sample records about 90,000 distinct CDR3 sequences, 7.5% to 9.5% being singletons. Documented time point: pre-sensitization, week 0. Stated treatment: therapeutic diphenylcyclopropenone sensitization with weekly scalp DPC. This sample comprised whole blood, obtained in connection with sensitization to the hapten diphenylcyclopropenone (DPC). The source is a man aged 40-49 years with alopecia areata. Some clones in this sample may be carry-over from other donors' samples.

This clonotype has ten or more counts. This sequence joins TRBV4-3 and TRBJ1-4; tentatively, D is TRBD1 (5 bases). The germline CDR1 and CDR2 sequences are LGHNA and YSLEER. V was cut by 0 bases and J by 7 bases, with 15 bases left in between. This CDR3 comprises 16 residues. CDR3 DNA: TGCGCCAGCAGCCAAGAATCAGGGCTAGTCGGTGAAAAACTGTTTTTT. Its protein is CASSQESGLVGEKLFF.

This clonotype was found a few times. The chain uses TRBV15 and TRBJ1-1, with D uncertain. Trimming shortened V by 4 bases and J by 4 bases, and 7 bases separated the two germline ends. Germline CDR1 and CDR2: LNHNV and YYDKDF (reference sequence). This CDR3 region has 12 residues. CDR3 in amino acids: CATSMAGTEAFF. The CDR3 DNA reads TGTGCCACCAGCATGGCGGGCACTGAAGCTTTCTTT.

This clonotype was detected many times. The chain recombines TRBV18 with TRBJ1-5; D is unclear. The V end lost 3 bases, the J end lost 3 bases, and 12 bases lay between the germline ends. The V gene's germline CDR1 is KGHSH and CDR2 LQKENI. CDR3 length: 15 amino acids. The CDR3 loop reads CASSPGAGFNQPQHF. Here the CDR3 DNA reads TGTGCCAGCTCACCTGGCGCCGGTTTCAATCAGCCCCAGCATTTT.

The J gene is TRBJ2-2, the V gene TRBV6-5; D is uncertain. The germline V gene has CDR1 MNHEY and CDR2 SVGAGI. V was cut by 2 bases and J by 4 bases, with 11 bases left in between. This CDR3 region has 15 residues. In nucleotides, the CDR3 is TGTGCCAGCAGTTACGCCTTTTCAGGCACCGGGGAGCTGTTTTTT. It encodes CASSYAFSGTGELFF.

This clonotype was found many times. J is TRBJ2-7 and V is TRBV29-1; 9 bases are a match to TRBD2. The trim removed 4 bases at V and 4 bases at J, leaving 8 bases unmatched. This CDR3 is 14 amino acids long. Germline V gives CDR1 SQVTM, CDR2 ANQGSEA. The CDR3, as DNA: TGCAGCGTTGGTGCCTTAGCGGGAGAGTACGAGCAGTACTTC. This encodes CSVGALAGEYEQYF.

This clonotype was picked up a small number of times. The V and J genes are TRBV12-3 or TRBV12-4 and TRBJ1-1, with 8 nucleotides matching TRBD1. This CDR3 is 14 amino acids long. J lost 0 bases, V lost 7 bases, and 4 bases had no gene match. The CDR3 region has the DNA TGTGCCAGCACCGGACAGGGCTTGAACACTGAAGCTTTCTTT. Residues: CASTGQGLNTEAFF.

V usage is TRBV9 and J usage is TRBJ2-3; TRBD1 matches 8 bases. The V segment lost 4 bases and the J segment 2 bases; nucleotides outside the gene matches: 12. Germline V CDR1 and CDR2: SGDLS, YYNGEE. There are 17 residues in the CDR3. The CDR3 region is CASSIQPGQESTDTQYF. Written as DNA, the CDR3 is TGTGCCAGCAGCATCCAACCGGGACAGGAATCCACAGATACGCAGTATTTT.

The chain links TRBV4-2 to TRBJ2-1, with D possibly being TRBD2 (5 bases). Germline CDR1 reads LGHNA; CDR2 reads YNFKEQ. The V and J ends lost 1 base and 5 bases respectively, with 12 bases between them. The CDR3 loop spans 15 amino acids. CDR3 bases: TGTGCCAGCAGCCAAGCGCAAGCGGAACACAATGAGCAGTTCTTC. This encodes CASSQAQAEHNEQFF.

This clonotype came up many times. The genes are TRBV27 and TRBJ2-7, with 10 bases fitting TRBD2. Germline V gives CDR1 MNHEY, CDR2 SMNVEV (reference sequence). The CDR3 is made up of 15 amino acids. After removal of 6 bases from V and 3 bases from J, the junction contained 8 bases not matched to a gene. The CDR3 loop reads CASRDLASGSYEQYF. The DNA for the CDR3 is TGTGCCAGCAGAGACCTGGCTAGCGGGAGCTACGAGCAGTACTTC.

In this sample, this clonotype turned up many times. The V and J genes are TRBV7-2 and TRBJ2-3; the D is unclear. The CDR3 extends over 13 amino acids. Trimming took 2 bases from V and 6 from J, leaving 9 bases between them. Germline values: CDR1 SGHTA, CDR2 FQGNSA. DNA of the CDR3: TGTGCCAGCAGCTTAAGGCCCCGGGATACGCAGTATTTT. Encoded protein: CASSLRPRDTQYF. The full variable domain, with the rest looked up from reference TRBV7-2 and TRBJ2-3, is GAGVSQSPSNKVTEKGKDVELRCDPISGHTALYWYRQSLGQGLEFLIYFQGNSAPDKSGLPSDRFSAERTGGSVSTLTIQRTQQEDSAVYLCASSLRPRDTQYFGPGTRLTVL.

V usage is TRBV9 and J usage is TRBJ1-1; 9 bases fit TRBD1. The junction had 7 bases not matched to a gene; V was cut back by 3 bases and J by 4 bases. Looked up from germline, CDR1 is SGDLS and CDR2 is YYNGEE. The length of the CDR3 is 15 residues. In DNA form, the CDR3 reads TGTGCCAGCAGCGCAACGGGACAGGGAGGCACTGAAGCTTTCTTT. The encoded protein is CASSATGQGGTEAFF.

V usage is TRBV29-1 and J usage is TRBJ2-5, with D perhaps TRBD2 (5 bases). Between the trimmed V and J ends, which lost 7 bases and 4 bases, there was a span of 13 bases. Germline V lookup: CDR1 SQVTM, CDR2 ANQGSEA. This CDR3 spans 12 amino acids. CDR3 in DNA: TGCAGCGCTGGAGGACTCGGAGAGACCCAGTACTTC. Translated, it gives CSAGGLGETQYF.

This clonotype occurred many times. V usage is TRBV6-5 and J usage is TRBJ2-7; 7 bases align to TRBD2. This CDR3 region has 16 residues. V lost 6 bases, J lost 1 base, and 12 bases stayed unmatched. The germline V gene has CDR1 MNHEY and CDR2 SVGAGI. CDR3 loop: CASRLPSGSRSYEQYV. The CDR3 DNA reads TGTGCCAGCAGATTACCTAGCGGCTCCAGGTCCTACGAGCAGTACGTC.

This clonotype appeared a few times. V and J are TRBV20-1 and TRBJ2-5; D perhaps matches TRBD2 (6 bases). The CDR3 totals 12 residues. Germline V gene lookup returns CDR1 DFQATT and CDR2 SNEGSKA (reference sequence). V gave up 5 bases and J gave up 10 bases, with 17 bases separating them. The CDR3 spells CSALWRGGGQYF. As DNA, the CDR3 is TGCAGTGCTCTTTGGCGGGGTGGGGGCCAGTACTTC.

This clonotype has ten or more counts. The chain recombines TRBV7-9 with TRBJ1-4, with 7 bases aligning to TRBD1. The CDR3 consists of 17 residues. Germline CDR1 and CDR2: SEHNR and FQNEAQ (reference sequence). V gave up 5 bases and J gave up 2 bases; unmatched junction bases: 11. This chain's CDR3 is CASSKQGRLATNEKLFF. The CDR3, as DNA: TGTGCCAGCAGCAAACAGGGGCGGTTGGCGACTAATGAAAAACTGTTTTTT.

This clonotype was detected a few times. CDR3 DNA sequence: TGCGCCAGCAGCCAAGAACGGGGGGCCTCTCAGCCCCAGCATTTT. This sequence encodes CASSQERGASQPQHF. This chain connects TRBV4-3 to TRBJ1-5, with a possible D match to TRBD1 (6 bases). Per germline, CDR1 LGHNA and CDR2 YSLEER. The CDR3 is 15 amino acids. Trimming took off 0 bases at V and 6 bases at J, with 12 bases between the two ends.

This clonotype was seen at least ten times. V gene TRBV11-2 combines with J gene TRBJ2-1; 8 positions agree with TRBD1. CDR1 is SGHAT and CDR2 is FQNNGV in the germline V gene. Losses at the gene ends were 5 bases for V and 6 bases for J; bases not matched to a gene: 6. The CDR3 extends over 14 amino acids. The CDR3 spells CASSQDRGTNEQFF. For the CDR3, the DNA is TGTGCCAGCAGCCAAGACAGGGGAACCAATGAGCAGTTCTTC.

This clonotype was seen at least ten times. CDR3 sequence: CASEGPGVSPLHF. CDR3 DNA sequence: TGTGCCAGCGAGGGCCCGGGGGTATCACCCCTCCACTTT. The genes are TRBV7-2 and TRBJ1-6, with D perhaps TRBD1 (5 bases). From germline, CDR1 is SGHTA and CDR2 FQGNSA. This CDR3 is 13 amino acids long. V dropped 8 bases and J dropped 10 bases, with 15 bases sitting between them.

This clonotype turned up a few times. The CDR3 sequence: CASSQREYTDTQYF. CDR3 DNA: TGTGCCAGCAGCCAGCGGGAGTATACAGATACGCAGTATTTT. The chain employs TRBV4-2 and TRBJ2-3; TRBD2 matches 7 bases. Looked up from germline, CDR1 is LGHNA and CDR2 is YNFKEQ. CDR3 length: 14 amino acids. V shed 3 bases and J 3 bases; nucleotides not matched to a gene: 3.

Many counts were recorded for this clonotype. The rearrangement uses TRBV7-8 and TRBJ2-1, with D hard to call. CDR1 is SGHVS, CDR2 FQNEAQ, per germline. V was clipped by 2 bases and J by 0 bases, with 8 bases between them. The CDR3 is 15 residues long. This CDR3 reads CASSLRTSSYNEQFF. The CDR3 nucleotides read TGTGCCAGCAGCTTAAGGACGAGCTCCTACAATGAGCAGTTCTTC. Filled out from reference TRBV7-8 and TRBJ2-1, the complete variable domain reads GAGVSQSPRYKVAKRGQDVALRCDPISGHVSLFWYQQALGQGPEFLTYFQNEAQLDKSGLPSDRFFAERPEGSVSTLKIQRTQQEDSAVYLCASSLRTSSYNEQFFGPGTRLTVL.

A few counts support this clonotype. The chain recombines TRBV5-1 with TRBJ2-2; D uncertain. Germline CDR1 is SGHRS and CDR2 is YFSETQ. The CDR3 spans 14 residues. V lost 4 bases, J lost 3 bases, and 10 bases lay in between. The CDR3, as DNA: TGCGCCAGCAGCCTTGACTCACACACCGGGGAGCTGTTTTTT. It encodes CASSLDSHTGELFF.

This clonotype was counted many times. V gene TRBV10-3 combines with J gene TRBJ2-3, with 9 bases identical to TRBD2. Losses at the gene ends were 6 bases for V and 4 bases for J; bases not matched to a gene: 8. CDR3 length: 15 amino acids. Germline V gene lookup returns CDR1 ENHRY and CDR2 SYGVKD. Written as DNA, the CDR3 is TGTGCCATCAGACCGGGACTAGCATGGGCAGATACGCAGTATTTT. Its protein product is CAIRPGLAWADTQYF.

This clonotype was observed many times. The V and J genes are TRBV11-1 and TRBJ2-7; maybe TRBD2 (5 bases). CDR1 is SGHAT, CDR2 FQDESV, per germline (reference sequence). The CDR3 length is 13 residues. Trimming pared 1 base from V and 3 bases from J, leaving 7 bases between. CDR3 amino acids: CASSLVRGYEQYV. The CDR3 DNA reads as TGTGCCAGCAGCTTAGTTCGGGGCTACGAGCAGTACGTC.

This clonotype came up a few times. The rearrangement links TRBV7-6 to TRBJ1-5, with D unresolved. V lost 4 bases to trimming and J lost 6 bases, with 10 bases between them. Germline V lookup: CDR1 SGHVS, CDR2 FNYEAQ. The CDR3 length is 13 residues. CDR3 in DNA: TGTGCCAGCAGCTCTATCAGTACTCAGCCCCAGCATTTT. Residues: CASSSISTQPQHF.

To note about this clonotype: Being one base from a much bigger clone, this may be a read error. V and J are TRBV5-8 and TRBJ1-2; a weak D match, TRBD1 (6 bases). This CDR3 has 14 amino acids. Germline CDR1 reads SGHTS; CDR2 reads YDEGEE. The DNA of the CDR3 is TGTGACAGCAGCCCCGGACAGCTGAACTATGGCTACACCTTC. This gives the protein CDSSPGQLNYGYTF.

This clonotype was detected a few times. At one end, the junction sequence differs from germline, possibly due to a read error. CDR3 in DNA: TGTGCCAGTGGGACTAGCGGGAGCAAAGATACGCAGTATTTT. This encodes CASGTSGSKDTQYF. The V and J genes are TRBV12-3 or TRBV12-4 and TRBJ2-3; 14 nucleotides match TRBD2. CDR3 length: 14 amino acids.